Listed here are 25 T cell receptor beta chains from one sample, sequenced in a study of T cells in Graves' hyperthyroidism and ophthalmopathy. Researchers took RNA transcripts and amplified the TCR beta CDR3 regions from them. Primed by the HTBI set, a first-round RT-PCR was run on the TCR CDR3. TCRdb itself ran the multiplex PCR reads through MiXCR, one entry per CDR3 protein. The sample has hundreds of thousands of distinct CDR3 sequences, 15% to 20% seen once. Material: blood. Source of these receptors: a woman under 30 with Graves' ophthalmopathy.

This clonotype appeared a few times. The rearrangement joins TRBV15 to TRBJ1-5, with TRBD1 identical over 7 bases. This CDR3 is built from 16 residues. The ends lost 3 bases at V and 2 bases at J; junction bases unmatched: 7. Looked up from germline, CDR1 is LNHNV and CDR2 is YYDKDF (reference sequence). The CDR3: CATSRLTGVGNQPQHF. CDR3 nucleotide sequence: TGTGCCACCAGCAGGTTAACAGGGGTGGGCAATCAGCCCCAGCATTTT.

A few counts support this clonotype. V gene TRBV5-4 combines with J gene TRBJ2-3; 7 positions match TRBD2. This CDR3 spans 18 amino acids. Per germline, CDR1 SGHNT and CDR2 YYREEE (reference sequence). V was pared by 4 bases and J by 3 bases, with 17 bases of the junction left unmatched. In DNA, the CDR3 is TGTGCCAGCAGCCTCGGGCGGGGGAGGAGAGGGCCGACAGATACGCAGTATTTT. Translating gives CASSLGRGRRGPTDTQYF.

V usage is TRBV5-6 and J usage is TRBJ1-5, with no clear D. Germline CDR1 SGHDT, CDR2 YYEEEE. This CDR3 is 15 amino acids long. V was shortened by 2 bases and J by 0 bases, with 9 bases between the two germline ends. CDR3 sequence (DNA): TGTGCCAGCAGCTTTGGTCTCCTTAGCAATCAGCCCCAGCATTTT. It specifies CASSFGLLSNQPQHF.

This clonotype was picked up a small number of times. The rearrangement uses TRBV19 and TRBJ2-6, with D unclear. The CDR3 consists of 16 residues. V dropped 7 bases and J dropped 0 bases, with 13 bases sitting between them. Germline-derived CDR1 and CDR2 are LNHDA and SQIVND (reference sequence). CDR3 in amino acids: CASIPDPHSGANVLTF. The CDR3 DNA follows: TGTGCCAGTATCCCGGACCCGCACTCTGGGGCCAACGTCCTGACTTTC.

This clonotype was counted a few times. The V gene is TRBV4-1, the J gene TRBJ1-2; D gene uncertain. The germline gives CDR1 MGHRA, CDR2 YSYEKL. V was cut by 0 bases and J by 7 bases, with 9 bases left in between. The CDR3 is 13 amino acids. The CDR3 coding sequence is TGCGCCAGCAGCCAAGAACCAGGCGGTGGCTACACCTTC. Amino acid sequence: CASSQEPGGGYTF.

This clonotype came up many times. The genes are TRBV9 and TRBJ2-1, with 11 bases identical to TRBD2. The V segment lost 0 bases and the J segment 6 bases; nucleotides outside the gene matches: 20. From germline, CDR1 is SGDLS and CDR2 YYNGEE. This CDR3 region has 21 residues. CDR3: CASSVAPSGAITSGGSNEQFF. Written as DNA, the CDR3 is TGTGCCAGCAGCGTAGCTCCGAGCGGGGCGATAACTAGCGGGGGAAGCAATGAGCAGTTCTTC.

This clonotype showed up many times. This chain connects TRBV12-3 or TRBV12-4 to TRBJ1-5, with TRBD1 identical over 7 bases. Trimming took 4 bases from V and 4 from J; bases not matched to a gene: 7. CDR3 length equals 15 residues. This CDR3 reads CASSWGTAINQPQHF. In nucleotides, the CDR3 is TGTGCCAGCAGTTGGGGGACAGCCATAAATCAGCCCCAGCATTTT.

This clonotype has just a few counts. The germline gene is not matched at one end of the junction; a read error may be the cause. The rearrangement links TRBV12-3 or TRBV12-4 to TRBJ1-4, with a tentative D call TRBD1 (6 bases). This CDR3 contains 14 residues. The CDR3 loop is CASSTWGANEKLFF. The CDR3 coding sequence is TGTGCCAGCAGTACCTGGGGGGCTAACGAAAAACTGTTTTTT.

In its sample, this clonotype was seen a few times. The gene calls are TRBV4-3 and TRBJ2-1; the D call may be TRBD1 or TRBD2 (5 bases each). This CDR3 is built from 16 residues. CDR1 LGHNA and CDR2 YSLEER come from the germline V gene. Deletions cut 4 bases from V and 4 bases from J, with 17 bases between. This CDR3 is CASSRTPGTTYNEQFF. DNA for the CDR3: TGCGCCAGCAGCCGAACGCCGGGGACCACTTACAATGAGCAGTTCTTC.

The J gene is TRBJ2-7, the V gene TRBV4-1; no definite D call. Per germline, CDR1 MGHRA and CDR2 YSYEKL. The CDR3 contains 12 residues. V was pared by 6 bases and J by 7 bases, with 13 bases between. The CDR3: CASSTTFSEQYF. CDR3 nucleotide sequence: TGCGCCAGCAGTACGACCTTCAGTGAGCAGTACTTC.

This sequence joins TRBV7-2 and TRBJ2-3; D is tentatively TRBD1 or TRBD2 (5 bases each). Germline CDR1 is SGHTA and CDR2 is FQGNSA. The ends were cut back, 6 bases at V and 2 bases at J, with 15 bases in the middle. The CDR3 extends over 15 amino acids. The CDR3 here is CASRRSAGTTDTQYF. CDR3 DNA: TGTGCCAGCAGGAGGAGTGCAGGGACCACAGATACGCAGTATTTT.

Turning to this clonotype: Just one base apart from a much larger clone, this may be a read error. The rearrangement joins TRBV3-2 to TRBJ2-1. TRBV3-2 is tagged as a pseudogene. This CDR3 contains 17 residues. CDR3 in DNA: TGTGCCAGCAGCCCGGTGTCAGCAGGATTCTCCTACAATGAGCATTTCTTC. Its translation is CASSPVSAGFSYNEHFF.

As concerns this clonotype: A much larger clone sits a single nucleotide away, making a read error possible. CDR3 nucleotide sequence: TGTGCCAGCAGCCAAGACCCCGGCCGCCCCGAAGCTTTCTTT. It is translated as CASSQDPGRPEAFF. The chain couples TRBV4-2 to TRBJ1-1; no definite D call. Trimming stripped 0 bases from V and 8 bases from J, with 13 bases between. CDR3 length: 14 amino acids. In germline, CDR1 is LGHNA, CDR2 YNFKEQ.

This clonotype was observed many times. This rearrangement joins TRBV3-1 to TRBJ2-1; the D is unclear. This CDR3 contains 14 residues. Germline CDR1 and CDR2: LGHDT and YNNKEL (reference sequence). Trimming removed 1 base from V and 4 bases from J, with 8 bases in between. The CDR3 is CASSQGGDYNEQFF. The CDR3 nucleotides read TGTGCCAGCAGCCAAGGGGGTGATTACAATGAGCAGTTCTTC.

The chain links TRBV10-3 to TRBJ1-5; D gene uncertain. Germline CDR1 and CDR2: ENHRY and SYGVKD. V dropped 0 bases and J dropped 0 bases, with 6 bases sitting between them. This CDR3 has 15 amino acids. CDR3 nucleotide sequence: TGTGCCATCAGTGAGTCGCGTGATAGCAATCAGCCCCAGCATTTT. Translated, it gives CAISESRDSNQPQHF.

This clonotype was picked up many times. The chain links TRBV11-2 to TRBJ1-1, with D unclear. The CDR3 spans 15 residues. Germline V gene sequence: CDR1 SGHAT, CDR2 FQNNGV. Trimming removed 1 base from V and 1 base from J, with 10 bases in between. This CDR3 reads CASSLVAGSNTEAFF. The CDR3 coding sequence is TGTGCCAGCAGCTTAGTGGCAGGCTCGAACACTGAAGCTTTCTTT.

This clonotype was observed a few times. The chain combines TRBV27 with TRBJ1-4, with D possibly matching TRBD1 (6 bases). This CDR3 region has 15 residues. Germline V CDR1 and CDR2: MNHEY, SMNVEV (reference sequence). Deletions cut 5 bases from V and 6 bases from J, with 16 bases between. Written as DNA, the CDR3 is TGTGCCAGCAGTCGGAACAGGGATTTAGATGAAAAACTGTTTTTT. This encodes CASSRNRDLDEKLFF.

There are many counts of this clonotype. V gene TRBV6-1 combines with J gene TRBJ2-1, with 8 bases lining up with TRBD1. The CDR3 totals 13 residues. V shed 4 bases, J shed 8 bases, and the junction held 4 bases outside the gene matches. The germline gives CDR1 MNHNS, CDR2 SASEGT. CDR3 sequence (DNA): TGTGCCAGCAGTGCTACAGGGGGGTATGAGCAGTTCTTC. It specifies CASSATGGYEQFF.

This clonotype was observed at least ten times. CDR3 sequence reads: CAWSAGWGTYEQYF. Here the CDR3 DNA reads TGTGCCTGGAGCGCAGGGTGGGGAACCTACGAGCAGTACTTC. The chain links TRBV30 to TRBJ2-7; D is perhaps TRBD1 (5 bases). Germline V gene lookup returns CDR1 GTSNPN and CDR2 SVGIG (reference sequence). The CDR3 loop spans 14 amino acids. The V end lost 3 bases, the J end lost 2 bases, and 14 bases lay between the germline ends.

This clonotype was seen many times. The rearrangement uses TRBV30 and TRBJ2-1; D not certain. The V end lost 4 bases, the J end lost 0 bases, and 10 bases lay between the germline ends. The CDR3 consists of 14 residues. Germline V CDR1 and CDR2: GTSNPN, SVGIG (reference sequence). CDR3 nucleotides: TGTGCCTGGAACTCTGAGTCCTCCTACAATGAGCAGTTCTTC. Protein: CAWNSESSYNEQFF.

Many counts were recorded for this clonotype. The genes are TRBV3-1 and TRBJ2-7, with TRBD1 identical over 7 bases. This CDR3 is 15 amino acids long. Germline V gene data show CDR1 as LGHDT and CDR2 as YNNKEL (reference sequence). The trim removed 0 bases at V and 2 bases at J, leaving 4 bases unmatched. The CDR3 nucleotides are TGTGCCAGCAGCCAAGATCGACAGGGCCCCTACGAGCAGTACTTC. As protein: CASSQDRQGPYEQYF.

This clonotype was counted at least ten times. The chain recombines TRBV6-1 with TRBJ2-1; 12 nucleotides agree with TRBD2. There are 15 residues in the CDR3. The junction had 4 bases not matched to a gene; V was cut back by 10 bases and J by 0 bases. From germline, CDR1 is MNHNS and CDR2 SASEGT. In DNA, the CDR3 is TGTGCCACCCCGACTAGCGGGAGCTCCTACAATGAGCAGTTCTTC. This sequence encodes CATPTSGSSYNEQFF.

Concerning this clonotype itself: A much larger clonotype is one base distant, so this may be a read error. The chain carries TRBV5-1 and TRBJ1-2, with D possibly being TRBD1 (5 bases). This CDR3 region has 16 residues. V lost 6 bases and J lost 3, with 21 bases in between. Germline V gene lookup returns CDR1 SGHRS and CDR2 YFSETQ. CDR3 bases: TGCGCCAGCAACTTCCTCCAATCTACAGGCCACTATGGCTACACCTTC. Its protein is CASNFLQSTGHYGYTF.

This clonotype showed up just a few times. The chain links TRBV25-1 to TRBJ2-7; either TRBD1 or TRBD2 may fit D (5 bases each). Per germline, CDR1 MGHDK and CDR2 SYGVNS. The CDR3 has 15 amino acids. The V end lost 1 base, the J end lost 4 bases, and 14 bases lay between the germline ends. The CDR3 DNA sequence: TGTGCCAGCAGTGAATCCCCATCAGGGACGTACGAGCAGTACTTC. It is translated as CASSESPSGTYEQYF.

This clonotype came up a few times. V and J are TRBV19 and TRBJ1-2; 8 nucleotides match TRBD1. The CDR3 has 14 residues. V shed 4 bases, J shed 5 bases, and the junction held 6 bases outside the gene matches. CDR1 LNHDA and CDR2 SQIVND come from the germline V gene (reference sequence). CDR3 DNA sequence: TGTGCCAGTAGTACGGACAGGGTGGGATATGGCTACACCTTC. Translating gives CASSTDRVGYGYTF.